The T cell receptor beta chain under discussion was sequenced for a study of neoadjuvant anti-PD-1 for oral cavity cancer. This clone has more than one count but fewer than ten. Its specificity is unknown. General study results and limits: Post-nivolumab, blood T cell clonality was significantly elevated in non-responders. Each response group had just a few patients in TCR analyses.

V was clipped by 0 bases and J by 5 bases, with 7 bases between them. The CDR3 is made up of 13 amino acids. Germline lookup yields CDR1 LNHNV and CDR2 YYDKDF (reference sequence). The data were produced by immunoSEQ multiplex PCR, yet TCRdb's version contains in-frame clones alone and is incomplete. The sample consists of some 9,800 clones, roughly three fifths of them appearing once. The sample's time point: after neoadjuvant nivolumab, at surgical resection. V is TRBV15 and J is TRBJ2-5; tentatively, D is TRBD2 (5 bases). The material was PBMCs, obtained after nivolumab (anti-PD-1) treatment. The TCR sequence derives from a person between 40 and 80 years old with oral cavity squamous cell carcinoma. The CDR3 DNA reads as TGTGCCACCAGCAGAGATCCGGGGGAGACCCAGTACTTC. Translated: CATSRDPGETQYF.